Below are 2 T cell receptor beta chains sequenced from a single sample in a study of post-analysis software for immune sequencing data. Notes on the study in general: Four or five TRBV segments (TRBV5-6, TRBV5-1 and TRBV20-1 among them) occurred more frequently in patients than in controls.

Unique molecular identifiers tagged the TCR beta cDNA libraries. TCRdb independently ran MiXCR on the PCR reads; one entry per CDR3 protein. The sample holds 150,000 to 200,000 distinct CDR3 sequences, roughly 30% seen once. No antigen has been identified for these receptors. Sequencing was carried out using blood. The receptors derive from a girl aged 10 to 17 with multiple sclerosis.

This rearrangement joins TRBV6-6 to TRBJ2-1; 11 bases match TRBD2. This CDR3 is 16 amino acids long. CDR1 and CDR2 (germline): MNHNY, SVGAGI (reference sequence). The junction had 6 bases not matched to a gene; V was cut back by 5 bases and J by 3 bases. CDR3 protein: CASSPAGTSGYNEQFF. CDR3 nucleotide sequence: TGTGCCAGCAGTCCAGCCGGGACTAGCGGCTACAATGAGCAGTTCTTC.

The chain couples TRBV29-1 to TRBJ2-1; tentatively, D is TRBD1 (6 bases). The germline V gene encodes CDR1 SQVTM and CDR2 ANQGSEA. The CDR3 extends over 14 amino acids. V was shortened by 4 bases and J by 8 bases, with 18 bases between the two germline ends. The CDR3 DNA follows: TGCAGCGTTGTGGGGGCAGAGGGATTCGATGAGCAGTTCTTC. It specifies CSVVGAEGFDEQFF.